The source of this T cell receptor (beta chain) is a study of neurological immune-mediated disorders. The CDR3 runs to 14 residues. Per germline, CDR1 LGHDT and CDR2 YNNKEL (reference sequence). This clonotype was observed a few times. The antigen remains undetermined. A read error may account for a junction end that differs from germline. The starting material, 2 million PBMCs stored at -80 C, gave rise to the unsorted libraries. 5'RACE with 10-nucleotide random UMIs produced the cDNA. TCRdb analysed the 5' RACE reads with MiXCR anew, one entry per CDR3 protein. This sample carries about 59,000 distinct CDR3 sequences, approximately 3.5% of them seen once, and the ten largest clones take approximately 3.3%. Study-level points and caveats: Phylogenetic grouping assigned the repertoires of 18 of 34 multiple sclerosis patients to a single cluster of related CDR3 sequences. This cluster may be a repertoire-level signature.

The chain recombines TRBV3-1 with TRBJ1-5; TRBD1 matches at 8 bases. Sequences were obtained from PBMCs. The sequence was collected from a woman in her thirties with multiple sclerosis. DNA for the CDR3: TGTGCCAGCAGCCGCGGGACAGGTAATCAGCCCCAGAATTTT. Translated: CASSRGTGNQPQNF.